One sample yielded the 22 T cell receptor beta chains listed below, sequenced in a study of radiation and T cells in renal cell carcinoma. Time point specified: blood 2 weeks post-SBRT. Treatment reported: 15 Gy SBRT to primary tumor, nephrectomy 4 weeks later. Only in-frame clones appear in the TCRdb table, and some are missing; sequencing was by immunoSEQ multiplex PCR. The sample includes around 86,000 clones, 70% to 90% of them seen just once. Here the sequenced sample was blood, taken from a patient whose treatment included radiotherapy and nephrectomy. These receptor sequences come from a woman aged 45-65 years with renal cell carcinoma.

The V call is TRBV10-3, the J call TRBJ2-5; TRBD2 matches 7 bases. The V gene's germline CDR1 is ENHRY and CDR2 SYGVKD. V shed 2 bases, J shed 0 bases, and the junction held 3 bases outside the gene matches. The CDR3 consists of 15 residues. CDR3 bases: TGTGCCATCAGTGAGATGAGCGGGAACCAAGAGACCCAGTACTTC. This translates into CAISEMSGNQETQYF.

The chain couples TRBV11-3 to TRBJ2-1, with D uncertain. Trimming removed 5 bases from V and 2 bases from J, with 13 bases in between. Per germline, CDR1 SGHNT and CDR2 YENEEA. This CDR3 is built from 15 residues. CDR3 sequence: CASSPSPDPYNEQFF. The CDR3 bases are TGTGCCAGCAGCCCCTCGCCTGACCCCTACAATGAGCAGTTCTTC. Based on the CDR3 plus reference TRBV11-3 and TRBJ2-1, the full variable domain is EAGVVQSPRYKIIEKKQPVAFWCNPISGHNTLYWYLQNLGQGPELLIRYENEEAVDDSQLPKDRFSAERLKGVDSTLKIQPAELGDSAVYLCASSPSPDPYNEQFFGPGTRLTVL.

This chain connects TRBV6-5 to TRBJ1-1; 8 bases are a match to TRBD1. Germline V CDR1 and CDR2: MNHEY, SVGAGI. The CDR3 is 14 amino acids. V shed 4 bases, J shed 3 bases, and the junction held 4 bases outside the gene matches. The CDR3 nucleotides read TGTGCCAGCAGTTCCCAGGGGGCTGACACTGAAGCTTTCTTT. It specifies CASSSQGADTEAFF.

J is TRBJ1-2 and V is TRBV6-1, with D perhaps TRBD1 (5 bases). This CDR3 contains 14 residues. With 5 bases removed from V and 4 bases from J, the gap between germline ends came to 14 bases. Per germline, CDR1 MNHNS and CDR2 SASEGT. CDR3 sequence reads: CASSLGTEAYGYTF. The CDR3 DNA is TGTGCCAGCAGTTTAGGGACGGAGGCCTATGGCTACACCTTC.

The chain has TRBV6-1 and TRBJ2-5; TRBD2 matches at 8 bases. Germline trimming cut 2 bases from V and 7 bases from J; bases unmatched to any gene: 6. This CDR3 region has 14 residues. Looked up from germline, CDR1 is MNHNS and CDR2 is SASEGT. For the CDR3, the DNA is TGTGCCAGCAGTGAAATGAGCGGGAGTGCGACCCAGTACTTC. Amino acid sequence: CASSEMSGSATQYF.

The genes are TRBV9 and TRBJ2-1, with D unresolved. Germline lookup yields CDR1 SGDLS and CDR2 YYNGEE. The V gene lost 0 bases and the J gene lost 12 bases, with 16 bases spanning the gap. This CDR3 is 14 amino acids long. The DNA of the CDR3 is TGTGCCAGCAGCGTAGATCTCACTCCCCTATGGCAGTTCTTC. This encodes CASSVDLTPLWQFF.

This clone has just a few counts. This chain links TRBV2 with TRBJ1-4, with D perhaps TRBD1 (6 bases). V was shortened by 6 bases and J by 2 bases, with 13 bases between the two germline ends. Germline CDR1 reads SNHLY; CDR2 reads FYNNEI. The CDR3 has 15 residues. CDR3 in amino acids: CASSLDRSTNEKLFF. CDR3 DNA: TGTGCCAGCAGCCTGGACAGATCCACTAATGAAAAACTGTTTTTT.

The chain couples TRBV18 to TRBJ1-1, with a tentative D call TRBD1 (6 bases). CDR3 length: 15 residues. The ends were cut back, 3 bases at V and 3 bases at J, with 14 bases in the middle. Germline values: CDR1 KGHSH, CDR2 LQKENI. CDR3: CASSPWQGTDTEAFF. CDR3 in DNA: TGTGCCAGCTCACCTTGGCAGGGGACGGACACTGAAGCTTTCTTT.

This chain links TRBV10-3 with TRBJ1-2; D is undetermined. The CDR3 is made up of 13 amino acids. V was pared by 6 bases and J by 2 bases, with 10 bases between. Germline lookup yields CDR1 ENHRY and CDR2 SYGVKD. The CDR3 here is CAIRPAGNYGYTF. The CDR3 nucleotides are TGTGCCATCAGACCTGCCGGAAACTATGGCTACACCTTC.

This rearrangement joins TRBV2 to TRBJ2-5; 8 bases fit TRBD2. In germline, CDR1 is SNHLY, CDR2 FYNNEI. The CDR3 is 17 amino acids. V lost 0 bases and J lost 5; bases outside the gene matches: 11. In DNA, the CDR3 is TGTGCCAGCAGTGAAGCGCGATCCGGGGGGGCCCGGGAGACCCAGTACTTC. Translating it yields CASSEARSGGARETQYF.

The chain recombines TRBV4-3 with TRBJ1-3, with D possibly being TRBD1 (6 bases). V gave up 0 bases and J gave up 0 bases, with 21 bases separating them. The CDR3 covers 20 residues. CDR1 and CDR2 from the germline V gene are LGHNA and YSLEER. The CDR3 loop reads CASSQEYDRPSPVSGNTIYF. The CDR3 nucleotides are TGCGCCAGCAGCCAAGAGTATGACAGGCCATCACCAGTCTCTGGAAACACCATATATTTT.

This chain connects TRBV27 to TRBJ2-2; 8 bases are shared with TRBD1. J lost 3 bases, V lost 4 bases, and 7 bases had no gene match. The V gene's germline CDR1 is MNHEY and CDR2 SMNVEV (reference sequence). The CDR3 runs 16 residues. The CDR3 loop is CASSSSDRGYTGELFF. In DNA, the CDR3 is TGTGCCAGCAGTTCGAGCGACAGGGGATACACCGGGGAGCTGTTTTTT.

The rearrangement joins TRBV7-9 to TRBJ2-7; 7 bases are a match to TRBD2. J was trimmed by 7 bases and V by 5 bases; bases with no gene match: 5. The germline V gene has CDR1 SEHNR and CDR2 FQNEAQ (reference sequence). This CDR3 contains 12 residues. CDR3: CASSPGLVEQYF. The CDR3 nucleotides read TGTGCCAGCAGCCCAGGACTAGTTGAGCAGTACTTC.

The rearrangement uses TRBV18 and TRBJ1-3; D uncertain. The V and J ends lost 0 bases and 0 bases respectively, with 12 bases between them. The CDR3 length is 17 residues. Germline assignment: CDR1 KGHSH and CDR2 LQKENI. CDR3 protein: CASSPPGGRSSGNTIYF. In DNA, the CDR3 is TGTGCCAGCTCACCACCCGGTGGCAGGAGCTCTGGAAACACCATATATTTT.

J is TRBJ1-2 and V is TRBV28, with 7 bases lining up with TRBD1. Germline V gives CDR1 MDHEN, CDR2 SYDVKM. CDR3 length: 13 residues. The J segment lost 4 bases and the V segment lost 6 bases, leaving 5 bases of the junction unmatched. Here the CDR3 reads CASRDRSGYGYTF. CDR3 bases: TGTGCCAGCAGGGACAGGTCCGGCTATGGCTACACCTTC.

The chain is built from TRBV7-9 and TRBJ2-5, with 9 bases fitting TRBD2. V gave up 2 bases and J gave up 4 bases; unmatched junction bases: 5. The CDR3 spans 15 residues. Germline lookup yields CDR1 SEHNR and CDR2 FQNEAQ (reference sequence). The CDR3 loop reads CASSLFAGGVETQYF. The CDR3 nucleotides read TGTGCCAGCAGCTTATTTGCGGGAGGGGTAGAGACCCAGTACTTC.

The V gene is TRBV2, the J gene TRBJ2-1; D ambiguous. This CDR3 region has 13 residues. Trimming cost V 6 bases and J 0 bases, with 6 bases left between them. The germline V gene encodes CDR1 SNHLY and CDR2 FYNNEI. The CDR3 nucleotides are TGTGCCAGCAGAAGTTTCTCCTACAATGAGCAGTTCTTC. Translation gives CASRSFSYNEQFF.

V and J are TRBV25-1 and TRBJ2-7; 7 nucleotides align to TRBD1. Germline V gene lookup returns CDR1 MGHDK and CDR2 SYGVNS. V trimming: 2 bases; J trimming: 7 bases; junction bases outside the gene matches: 5. The CDR3 contains 13 residues. The CDR3 here is CASSEHRGGEQYF. Written as DNA, the CDR3 is TGTGCCAGCAGTGAACACAGGGGCGGGGAGCAGTACTTC.

V usage is TRBV7-2 and J usage is TRBJ1-3, with 10 bases aligning to TRBD1. CDR1 is SGHTA, CDR2 FQGNSA, per germline. J was trimmed by 8 bases and V by 3 bases; bases with no gene match: 7. The length of the CDR3 is 15 residues. CDR3 loop: CASSFRTGGVDTIYF. CDR3 nucleotides: TGTGCCAGCAGCTTCCGGACAGGGGGAGTAGACACCATATATTTT. The whole variable domain, remainder taken from reference TRBV7-2 and TRBJ1-3, is GAGVSQSPSNKVTEKGKDVELRCDPISGHTALYWYRQSLGQGLEFLIYFQGNSAPDKSGLPSDRFSAERTGGSVSTLTIQRTQQEDSAVYLCASSFRTGGVDTIYFGEGSWLTVV.

The chain uses TRBV6-5 and TRBJ2-5; possibly TRBD1 or TRBD2 for D (5 bases each). Looked up from germline, CDR1 is MNHEY and CDR2 is SVGAGI. Between the trimmed V and J ends, which lost 5 bases and 2 bases, there was a span of 9 bases. The CDR3 runs to 13 residues. CDR3 nucleotide sequence: TGTGCCAGCAGTCCCGGGACGCAAGAGACCCAGTACTTC. Encoded protein: CASSPGTQETQYF.

This clone has just one count. The chain combines TRBV2 with TRBJ1-2; D may be TRBD1 (6 bases). Trimming pared 6 bases from V and 5 bases from J, leaving 16 bases between. Looked up from germline, CDR1 is SNHLY and CDR2 is FYNNEI. This CDR3 has 14 residues. CDR3: CASRRTATGYGYTF. The CDR3 DNA reads TGTGCCAGCAGGCGGACAGCGACCGGTTATGGCTACACCTTC.

V and J are TRBV7-9 and TRBJ1-4, with 7 nucleotides matching TRBD1. Germline V gene sequence: CDR1 SEHNR, CDR2 FQNEAQ (reference sequence). This CDR3 is built from 16 residues. After removal of 6 bases from V and 4 bases from J, the junction contained 11 bases not matched to a gene. The CDR3 sequence is CASRPVGGQLNEKLFF. CDR3 nucleotides: TGTGCCAGCAGACCTGTGGGGGGACAGCTTAATGAAAAACTGTTTTTT.